Listed here are 2 T cell receptor beta chains from one sample, sequenced in a study of blood T cell repertoires in COVID-19. The table came from immunoSEQ multiplex PCR; TCRdb's copy has only in-frame clones and leaves some out. The table has over 150,000 clones, roughly 80% seen once. Material: peripheral blood. The receptor set was obtained from a woman in her sixties or seventies with COVID-19, enrolled during active disease.

The chain has TRBV5-5 and TRBJ1-6; TRBD1 agrees at 9 bases. This CDR3 has 17 amino acids. CDR1 and CDR2 (germline): SGHKS, YYEKEE (reference sequence). The junction had 11 bases not matched to a gene; V was cut back by 4 bases and J by 6 bases. Here the CDR3 DNA reads TGTGCCAGCAGCCTAACAGGGGGCCGTGGTTTTAATTCACCCCTCCACTTT. Its translation: CASSLTGGRGFNSPLHF.

This CDR3 reads CASSFLRQKRPSADYTF. The CDR3 region has the DNA TGTGCCAGCAGCTTCTTAAGACAGAAGAGACCCTCCGCTGACTACACCTTC. This sequence joins TRBV11-3 and TRBJ1-2; D possibly corresponds to TRBD1 (5 bases). CDR1 and CDR2 (germline): SGHNT, YENEEA. V dropped 3 bases and J dropped 10 bases, with 27 bases sitting between them. The length of the CDR3 is 17 residues.